Presented here are 18 T cell receptor beta chains from one specimen sequenced in a study of T cell repertoires in cytomegalovirus infection. From the reads, TCRdb called clonotypes with MiXCR, one entry per CDR3 protein. The sample includes roughly 800,000 distinct CDR3 sequences, roughly 28% seen only once; the top ten take roughly 13%. Their antigens remain unidentified. The input for sequencing was cultured CD8+ T cells from PBMCs, taken from culture after CMV antigen stimulation. These receptors were taken from a human donor in good health (CMV status not recorded). Some clones in this sample may be carry-over from other donors' samples.

The rearrangement uses TRBV7-6 and TRBJ2-1; unclear D gene. The germline V gene has CDR1 SGHVS and CDR2 FNYEAQ. The CDR3 length is 12 residues. V was trimmed by 5 bases and J by 8 bases, leaving 10 bases between them. Here the CDR3 reads CASSPRQYEQFF. CDR3 in DNA: TGTGCCAGCAGCCCTCGGCAGTATGAGCAGTTCTTC.

The CDR3, as DNA: TGTGCCAGCAGTGGTCGGGGGACAGCCCTGAATCAGCCCCAGCATTTT. It specifies CASSGRGTALNQPQHF. The chain has TRBV27 and TRBJ1-5; 7 bases are shared with TRBD1. The CDR3 has 16 amino acids. Unmatched junction bases numbered 11, after V lost 5 bases and J lost 4 bases. Germline CDR1 is MNHEY and CDR2 is SMNVEV (reference sequence).

This clonotype has just a few counts. The rearrangement uses TRBV4-1 and TRBJ2-2; TRBD2 is a possible D gene (5 bases). The germline V and J ends were trimmed by 2 bases and 0 bases, with 10 bases remaining between them. The CDR3 runs 16 residues. Germline loops: CDR1 MGHRA, CDR2 YSYEKL. CDR3 bases: TGCGCCAGCAGCCAACCTAGCCGTACGAACACCGGGGAGCTGTTTTTT. The encoded protein is CASSQPSRTNTGELFF.

The table lists this clonotype with many counts. J is TRBJ2-5 and V is TRBV7-6; possibly TRBD1 or TRBD2 for D (5 bases each). This CDR3 spans 15 amino acids. CDR1 SGHVS and CDR2 FNYEAQ come from the germline V gene. Trimming removed 0 bases at V and 0 bases at J, with 8 bases between. The CDR3 spells CASSLAGEYQETQYF. In nucleotides, the CDR3 is TGTGCCAGCAGCTTAGCGGGGGAGTACCAAGAGACCCAGTACTTC.

The chain has TRBV12-3 or TRBV12-4 and TRBJ1-5, with D tentatively TRBD1 (6 bases). The CDR3 loop spans 14 amino acids. Trimming took off 6 bases at V and 5 bases at J, with 14 bases between the two ends. The CDR3: CASRSQGGHQPQHF. CDR3 nucleotide sequence: TGTGCCAGCAGATCACAGGGAGGTCATCAGCCCCAGCATTTT.

V and J are TRBV2 and TRBJ1-3; TRBD1 matches 9 bases. The germline V gene has CDR1 SNHLY and CDR2 FYNNEI. Trimming at V came to 7 bases and at J to 0 bases, leaving 13 bases not matched to a gene. This CDR3 is built from 18 residues. For the CDR3, the DNA is TGTGCCAGCATGGGACAGGGTCCCACGGGGTACTCTGGAAACACCATATATTTT. This encodes CASMGQGPTGYSGNTIYF.

The rearrangement joins TRBV6-2 or TRBV6-3 to TRBJ1-2; no firm D call. V was pared by 3 bases and J by 6 bases, with 17 bases between. The germline CDR1 and CDR2 sequences are MNHEY and SVGEGT. The CDR3 has 15 residues. This chain's CDR3 is CASSYGRGGGNGYTF. The CDR3 bases are TGTGCCAGCAGTTATGGCCGAGGAGGAGGTAATGGCTACACCTTC.

This chain joins TRBV7-6 and TRBJ2-3; D gene ambiguous. CDR3 length: 15 amino acids. V was trimmed by 1 base and J by 6 bases, leaving 14 bases between them. Germline CDR1 reads SGHVS; CDR2 reads FNYEAQ. The CDR3 DNA sequence: TGTGCCAGCAGCTTAGAACTACTCACTTTGGATACGCAGTATTTT. It translates to CASSLELLTLDTQYF.

The CDR3 loop is CASSPDRFANEQFF. DNA of the CDR3: TGTGCCAGCAGTCCGGACAGGTTTGCGAATGAGCAGTTCTTC. The chain employs TRBV6-4 and TRBJ2-1, with TRBD1 identical over 7 bases. Losses at the gene ends were 5 bases for V and 7 bases for J; bases not matched to a gene: 8. Germline loops: CDR1 MRHNA, CDR2 SNTAGT. CDR3 length: 14 amino acids.

In its sample, this clonotype was seen a few times. This chain joins TRBV12-3 or TRBV12-4 and TRBJ2-1; D might be TRBD1 (5 bases). The CDR3 sequence is 13 residues long. Trimming took off 5 bases at V and 6 bases at J, with 11 bases between the two ends. The CDR3 reads CASSVLQVNEQFF. As DNA, the CDR3 is TGTGCCAGCAGTGTGCTACAGGTCAATGAGCAGTTCTTC.

The rearrangement joins TRBV7-9 to TRBJ1-1, with a weak D call TRBD1 (5 bases). The length of the CDR3 is 15 residues. V gave up 4 bases and J gave up 2 bases, with 14 bases separating them. CDR1 is SEHNR and CDR2 is FQNEAQ in the germline V gene (reference sequence). CDR3 nucleotide sequence: TGTGCCAGCAGCTCGCCTCCGGGGCCCAACACTGAAGCTTTCTTT. This translates into CASSSPPGPNTEAFF.

This clonotype showed up just a few times. V gene TRBV12-3 or TRBV12-4 combines with J gene TRBJ2-5; 8 bases align to TRBD1. V lost 2 bases and J lost 5; bases outside the gene matches: 16. The CDR3 length is 18 residues. The CDR3 DNA follows: TGTGCCAGCAGTTTAAAGTCGTCGTCAGGCAGGGGGCGCGAGACCCAGTACTTC. It codes for CASSLKSSSGRGRETQYF.

This clonotype came up a few times. This chain links TRBV2 with TRBJ1-2; D may be TRBD1 (5 bases). This CDR3 contains 15 residues. Germline V gives CDR1 SNHLY, CDR2 FYNNEI. The V gene lost 5 bases and the J gene lost 4 bases, with 17 bases spanning the gap. The DNA for the CDR3 is TGTGCCAGCAGTCCGACAGCTTCAACGATCTATGGCTACACCTTC. Translated, it gives CASSPTASTIYGYTF.

This clonotype occurred many times. V gene TRBV27 combines with J gene TRBJ2-1; D may match TRBD1 or TRBD2 (6 bases each). V lost 7 bases and J lost 0, with 16 bases in between. This CDR3 is 16 amino acids long. The germline CDR1 and CDR2 sequences are MNHEY and SMNVEV (reference sequence). The CDR3 DNA reads TGTGCCAGCATTGGAGGGGGAGCAACCTCCTACAATGAGCAGTTCTTC. Protein sequence: CASIGGGATSYNEQFF.

The genes are TRBV12-5 and TRBJ2-3, with no clear D. The CDR3 extends over 12 amino acids. CDR1 is LGHNT and CDR2 is FRNRAP in the germline V gene. V lost 6 bases and J lost 7, with 11 bases in between. CDR3 sequence reads: CASGPLGNTQYF. The CDR3, as DNA: TGTGCTAGTGGCCCCCTCGGAAATACGCAGTATTTT.

The chain is built from TRBV2 and TRBJ2-2, with D hard to call. The ends were cut back, 10 bases at V and 9 bases at J, with 15 bases in the middle. The CDR3 consists of 12 residues. From germline, CDR1 is SNHLY and CDR2 FYNNEI. In DNA form, the CDR3 reads TGTGCCACCTTGTCAGAGACTCGGGAGCTGTTTTTT. Translated, it gives CATLSETRELFF. Using reference TRBV2 and TRBJ2-2 for the parts outside the CDR3, the full variable domain is EPEVTQTPSHQVTQMGQEVILRCVPISNHLYFYWYRQILGQKVEFLVSFYNNEISEKSEIFDDQFSVERPDGSNFTLKIRSTKLEDSAMYFCATLSETRELFFGEGSRLTVL.

The chain recombines TRBV4-1 with TRBJ1-3; unclear D gene. The CDR3 has 15 residues. Trimming stripped 2 bases from V and 8 bases from J, with 16 bases between. CDR1 and CDR2 from the germline V gene are MGHRA and YSYEKL. The CDR3 coding sequence is TGCGCCAGCAGCCAAACCCCCGGGAGGTTCCACACCATATATTTT. Its protein product is CASSQTPGRFHTIYF.

This clonotype has only a few counts. The chain combines TRBV12-3 or TRBV12-4 with TRBJ1-3; D gene uncertain. The CDR3 spans 13 residues. Trimming took off 9 bases at V and 9 bases at J, with 18 bases between the two ends. CDR3 nucleotides: TGTGCCAGATGTCTTCGCGGGTTGGGCACCATATATTTT. Its translation: CARCLRGLGTIYF.